The text below deals with one T cell receptor beta chain. Its antigen remains unknown. Deletions cut 0 bases from V and 7 bases from J, with 12 bases between. The CDR3 is 15 residues long. CDR1 and CDR2 from the germline V gene are LNHNV and YYDKDF (reference sequence). Lactation, pregnancy, other autoimmune disease or uncontrolled infection excluded patients. From RNA transcripts, TCR beta CDR3 regions were amplified. Researchers ran a first-round RT-PCR on the TCR CDR3 using the HTBI primer set. Each CDR3 protein is one row after TCRdb ran MiXCR on the multiplex PCR reads. The repertoire has about 400,000 distinct CDR3 sequences, approximately 14% of them found once; the top ten carry around 20%. This sample stems from a study of T cells in Graves' hyperthyroidism and ophthalmopathy. Study-wide results and caveats: Most thyroid-expanded clonotypes above 0.001 were also found in blood.

The TCR comes from a woman between 55 and 75 years old with Graves' ophthalmopathy. The chain has TRBV15 and TRBJ2-2; perhaps TRBD1 as D (6 bases). Material for sequencing was blood. CDR3 region: CATSRDNRDIGELFF. The CDR3 DNA follows: TGTGCCACCAGCAGAGATAACAGGGATATCGGGGAGCTGTTTTTT.